This T cell receptor (beta chain) was identified in a study of blood T cell repertoires in COVID-19. On the study more broadly: The analysed material was cDNA or gDNA that came from T cells, B-cell-depleted T cells, or PBMCs.

Trimming removed 3 bases at V and 1 base at J, with 12 bases between. Germline V gene data show CDR1 as LNHDA and CDR2 as SQIVND (reference sequence). This CDR3 is 15 amino acids long. This clone appeared once. Authors' processing steps: Estimates of nucleated cell counts were drawn from the amplification of reference gene primers. Generated by immunoSEQ multiplex PCR, the TCRdb table keeps only in-frame clones and is missing some. V and J calls plus clone size are reproduced from that table; the DNA served to infer D and trimming. The data show some 200,000 clones, about 80% seen once. The clonotype originates from a woman between 25 and 40 years old who had recovered from COVID-19. The sample comprised peripheral blood. J is TRBJ2-5 and V is TRBV19, with D possibly TRBD1 on 5 matching bases. The CDR3 spells CASSINRISQETQYF. The CDR3 coding sequence is TGTGCCAGTAGTATTAACAGGATTTCCCAAGAGACCCAGTACTTC.